A selection of T cell receptor beta chains follows, all from one sample in a study of blood T cell repertoires in COVID-19. Clones were sequenced by immunoSEQ multiplex PCR, and TCRdb holds only the in-frame ones, with some missing. The data hold about 270,000 clones, with around 85% observed a single time. The sample was peripheral blood. The origin of the receptors is a human donor with COVID-19, enrolled during active disease. The donor label of this sample is uncertain. Each CDR3 is given with its conserved first and last residue. The order of the fields is CDR3 DNA, CDR3 protein, clone size, D gene, J gene, V gene. The D gene is left open where the match is weak. Not all rows give a size; the values are once, few, many and, for expanded clones, a class.

DNA: TGTGCCAGCTCACCAGTGGGGGGGGCGGAAGCTTTCTTT; CDR3: CASSPVGGAEAFF; size: NA; D: NA; J: TRBJ1-1; V: TRBV18
DNA: TGTGCCAGCAGCTTAGAGGCCAGGGAGGGTGGCTACACCTTC; CDR3: CASSLEAREGGYTF; size: NA; D: NA; J: TRBJ1-2; V: TRBV5-6
DNA: TGCGCCAGCAGGCACGGGGGAAACAATCAGCCCCAGCATTTT; CDR3: CASRHGGNNQPQHF; size: NA; D: NA; J: TRBJ1-5; V: TRBV10-2
DNA: TGTGCCAGCAGCCGTGGACAGGGTCCTGGAAACACCATATATTTT; CDR3: CASSRGQGPGNTIYF; size: NA; D: TRBD1; J: TRBJ1-3; V: TRBV28
DNA: TGTGCCAGCAGCTTAAGACAGGGGGTATCCTACGAGCAGTACTTC; CDR3: CASSLRQGVSYEQYF; size: NA; D: TRBD1; J: TRBJ2-7; V: TRBV11-2
DNA: TGTGCCAGCAGCTCTGGACAGATCGGCGGGGCCAACGTCCTGACTTTC; CDR3: CASSSGQIGGANVLTF; size: NA; D: NA; J: TRBJ2-6; V: TRBV7-3
DNA: TGTGCCAGCTCACCTACAGGGGACACTGAAGCTTTCTTT; CDR3: CASSPTGDTEAFF; size: NA; D: TRBD1; J: TRBJ1-1; V: TRBV18
DNA: TGTGCCAGCAGCTTCGGACAGGTCAGTCAGCCCCAGCATTTT; CDR3: CASSFGQVSQPQHF; size: NA; D: TRBD1; J: TRBJ1-5; V: TRBV5-6
DNA: TGTGCCAGCAGTGGGCTAGCGGCGAACACCGGGGAGCTGTTTTTT; CDR3: CASSGLAANTGELFF; size: few; D: TRBD2; J: TRBJ2-2; V: TRBV25-1
DNA: TGTGCCAGCAGCCCAGAGGCGAGCGACTCCTACAATGAGCAGTTCTTC; CDR3: CASSPEASDSYNEQFF; size: NA; D: NA; J: TRBJ2-1; V: TRBV7-9
DNA: TGCAGCGCTGTAAAGGGACAGGGGCATGGCTACACCTTC; CDR3: CSAVKGQGHGYTF; size: NA; D: TRBD1; J: TRBJ1-2; V: TRBV29-1
DNA: TGTGCCAGCAGCTTTGTTGGGGGGAGAGGGACCGGGGAGCTGTTTTTT; CDR3: CASSFVGGRGTGELFF; size: NA; D: NA; J: TRBJ2-2; V: TRBV5-4
DNA: TGTGCCTGGAGTTGGGGCGCCGGAAACACCATATATTTT; CDR3: CAWSWGAGNTIYF; size: few; D: NA; J: TRBJ1-3; V: TRBV30
DNA: TGTGCCAGTAGTACCCTAGCGGGGGTCTCCTACAATGAGCAGTTCTTC; CDR3: CASSTLAGVSYNEQFF; size: NA; D: TRBD2; J: TRBJ2-1; V: TRBV19
DNA: TGTGCCAGCAGTTACCTAACGCCTTTAAATTCACCCCTCCACTTT; CDR3: CASSYLTPLNSPLHF; size: few; D: NA; J: TRBJ1-6; V: TRBV6-5
DNA: TGTGCCAGCAGTTTATTTCCCGGTATGAACACTGAAGCTTTCTTT; CDR3: CASSLFPGMNTEAFF; size: NA; D: NA; J: TRBJ1-1; V: TRBV28
DNA: TGTGCCAGCAGCGACCGACAGGGGGACGGTTCACCCCTCCACTTT; CDR3: CASSDRQGDGSPLHF; size: NA; D: TRBD1; J: TRBJ1-6; V: TRBV9
DNA: TGTGCCAGCAGTTACGAGACAGGGCACTATGGCTACACCTTC; CDR3: CASSYETGHYGYTF; size: few; D: TRBD1; J: TRBJ1-2; V: TRBV6-5
DNA: TGTGCCAGTACCCCGGGGGGGAGGGAGAATGAGCAGTTCTTC; CDR3: CASTPGGRENEQFF; size: NA; D: TRBD2; J: TRBJ2-1; V: TRBV19
DNA: TGTGCCAGCAGCCCTAGCGGGAGCTCCTACGAGCAGTACTTC; CDR3: CASSPSGSSYEQYF; size: few; D: TRBD2; J: TRBJ2-7; V: TRBV3-1/TRBV3-2
DNA: TGTGCCAGCAGCGTTGCAAGGGCGGGAGTTGTCGACAATGAGCAGTTCTTC; CDR3: CASSVARAGVVDNEQFF; size: NA; D: TRBD2; J: TRBJ2-1; V: TRBV9
DNA: TGTGCCAGCAGTTTATCCCCGGGACAGATGTACTACGAGCAGTACTTC; CDR3: CASSLSPGQMYYEQYF; size: NA; D: TRBD1; J: TRBJ2-7; V: TRBV27
DNA: TGTGCCAGCAGTCTTACAGGGTACTCTGGAAACACCATATATTTT; CDR3: CASSLTGYSGNTIYF; size: NA; D: NA; J: TRBJ1-3; V: TRBV28
DNA: TGTGCCAGTAGGGCCCCCGGGGTTCGCTACGAGCAGTACTTC; CDR3: CASRAPGVRYEQYF; size: NA; D: NA; J: TRBJ2-7; V: TRBV19
DNA: TGTGCCAGTAGTATACAGGGCGCAGCCAAAAACATTCAGTACTTC; CDR3: CASSIQGAAKNIQYF; size: NA; D: NA; J: TRBJ2-4; V: TRBV19
DNA: TGTGCCACCAGCAGGAGTAGCGGGAGACGAAGGGATGAGCAGTTCTTC; CDR3: CATSRSSGRRRDEQFF; size: NA; D: TRBD2; J: TRBJ2-1; V: TRBV15
DNA: TGTGCCAGCAGTTACTCGAGAGATCAGCCCCAGCATTTT; CDR3: CASSYSRDQPQHF; size: NA; D: NA; J: TRBJ1-5; V: TRBV6-5
DNA: TGTGCCAGCAGGGACGTCAGGAGGAGAGGGGAGCTGTTTTTT; CDR3: CASRDVRRRGELFF; size: many; D: NA; J: TRBJ2-2; V: TRBV2
DNA: TGTGCCAGCAGCTTAGGTCCCAGCGCCGGAAACACCATATATTTT; CDR3: CASSLGPSAGNTIYF; size: NA; D: NA; J: TRBJ1-3; V: TRBV7-9
DNA: TGTGCCAGTACGAGGGCAGGGGTCAGCACAGATACGCAGTATTTT; CDR3: CASTRAGVSTDTQYF; size: NA; D: NA; J: TRBJ2-3; V: TRBV19
DNA: TGCAGCGTTGGCCGGGACACTCCTGCCAACGAGCAGTACTTC; CDR3: CSVGRDTPANEQYF; size: once; D: NA; J: TRBJ2-7; V: TRBV29-1
DNA: TGTGCCAGCAGTGAAAGGGGGGGGGCCTACGAGCAGTACTTC; CDR3: CASSERGGAYEQYF; size: NA; D: NA; J: TRBJ2-7; V: TRBV25-1
DNA: TGCAGTGCTAGTGGACTAGCGGAAGAGACCCAGTACTTC; CDR3: CSASGLAEETQYF; size: once; D: TRBD2; J: TRBJ2-5; V: TRBV20-1
DNA: TGTGCCAGCAGCTTAGGGGCAGTACCCAATGAGCAGTTCTTC; CDR3: CASSLGAVPNEQFF; size: NA; D: NA; J: TRBJ2-1; V: TRBV7-2
DNA: TGTGCCAGCAGTTACTCGGGGGCCAGGCGCGATGAGCAGTTCTTC; CDR3: CASSYSGARRDEQFF; size: NA; D: NA; J: TRBJ2-1; V: TRBV6-5
DNA: TGCGCCAGCAGCTTGGCCGGAGACACCGGGGAGCTGTTTTTT; CDR3: CASSLAGDTGELFF; size: once; D: NA; J: TRBJ2-2; V: TRBV5-1
DNA: TGTGCCAGCAGCTTGGCGAGGCAGTCCTTGACCCAGTACTTC; CDR3: CASSLARQSLTQYF; size: NA; D: NA; J: TRBJ2-5; V: TRBV5-6
DNA: TGTGCCAGCAGCTCCCCGAGACAGGGGGAAAACACCATATATTTT; CDR3: CASSSPRQGENTIYF; size: NA; D: TRBD1; J: TRBJ1-3; V: TRBV5-5
DNA: TGTGCCAGCAGCAGGGACAGGAGCTCCTACAATGAGCAGTTCTTC; CDR3: CASSRDRSSYNEQFF; size: NA; D: TRBD1; J: TRBJ2-1; V: TRBV5-4
DNA: TGTGCCAGCAGTTACTCGAGCGAGATCGAGACCCAGTACTTC; CDR3: CASSYSSEIETQYF; size: NA; D: NA; J: TRBJ2-5; V: TRBV6-2/TRBV6-3
DNA: TGTGCCACCAGCAGAGGGCGGGACGGCCATCATGGCTACACCTTC; CDR3: CATSRGRDGHHGYTF; size: NA; D: NA; J: TRBJ1-2; V: TRBV15
DNA: TGTGCCAGCAGCCCATCCGGGACTAGCGGGAGCTACGAGCAGTACTTC; CDR3: CASSPSGTSGSYEQYF; size: NA; D: TRBD2; J: TRBJ2-7; V: TRBV7-2
DNA: TGCGCCAGCAGCCCCAGGGAGGGCACTGAAGCTTTCTTT; CDR3: CASSPREGTEAFF; size: NA; D: NA; J: TRBJ1-1; V: TRBV5-1
DNA: TGCGCCAGCAGCTTGGGGTTTCTAGCCCGCGATGAGCAGTTCTTC; CDR3: CASSLGFLARDEQFF; size: NA; D: NA; J: TRBJ2-1; V: TRBV5-1
DNA: TGTGCCAGCAGTCCCCCGGGACACCCTCCTTACGAACAGTACTTC; CDR3: CASSPPGHPPYEQYF; size: NA; D: NA; J: TRBJ2-7; V: TRBV27
DNA: TGTGCCTGGAGTCCGGGACAGCTTTTCTATGGCTACACCTTC; CDR3: CAWSPGQLFYGYTF; size: NA; D: TRBD1; J: TRBJ1-2; V: TRBV30
DNA: TGTGCCAGCTGTGACACCGGGACAGTTGAATACGAGCAGTACTTC; CDR3: CASCDTGTVEYEQYF; size: NA; D: TRBD1; J: TRBJ2-7; V: TRBV6-1
DNA: TGTGCCAGCCAAAAACAGGGACTAGCGGGTGGCGAGCAGTACTTC; CDR3: CASQKQGLAGGEQYF; size: NA; D: TRBD2; J: TRBJ2-7; V: TRBV2